This T cell receptor beta chain was documented in a study of Graves' ophthalmopathy and Graves' hyperthyroidism. Study outcomes and limitations: Most expanded clonotypes in thyroid above 0.001 frequency also showed up in blood. In predicting ophthalmopathy progression, the model reached 70.59% sensitivity and about 73% specificity.

Orbital computed tomography and thyroid ultrasound, along with TRAb, serum thyroxine and clinical symptoms, underpinned diagnosis. Germline CDR1 and CDR2: MNHNY and SVGAGI (reference sequence). The CDR3 runs 14 residues. V was pared by 8 bases and J by 2 bases, with 15 bases between. The study amplified TCR beta CDR3 regions using RNA transcripts. An initial RT-PCR round employing HTBI primers preceded a second-round multiplex PCR. TCRdb redid the calling of the multiplex PCR reads with MiXCR, one entry per CDR3 protein. The table records a few hundred thousand distinct CDR3 sequences, roughly 39% of them present only once. As for this clonotype: No antigen is known for it. It is likely a read error, because the conserved phenylalanine at the end of the CDR3 is missing.

The sample comprised peripheral blood or thyroid tissue (not recorded which). The gene calls are TRBV6-6 and TRBJ1-1; D perhaps matches TRBD1 (6 bases). The TCR comes from an adult man with Graves' hyperthyroidism. The CDR3 nucleotides read TGTGCCAGCTTTCCAGGGGTGGAAAACACTGAAGCTTTCATT. This translates into CASFPGVENTEAFI.